This TCR beta chain was captured in a study of multiple sclerosis patients with progressive multifocal leukoencephalopathy. The V gene's germline CDR1 is SGHDT and CDR2 YYEEEE. The CDR3 is 13 residues long. Each PCR contained spiked synthetic TR CDR3 controls spanning every V-J pairing. Data came from immunoSEQ multiplex PCR; TCRdb stores just in-frame clones and leaves some out. The repertoire includes more than 30,000 clones, approximately 91% of them detected once, and approximately 1.5% sits in the top ten. Regarding this clone: Its ends do not fully match the called genes, so a read error is possible.

Time point reported: before natalizumab initiation. This sequence joins TRBV5-6 and TRBJ1-1; D call uncertain. This TCR derives from a human donor with multiple sclerosis. Sequencing input: PBMCs. The CDR3 nucleotides are TGTGCCGGCAGCCGCGGACTGTCCAGGGAAGCTTTCTTT. It is translated as CAGSRGLSREAFF.